A single sample gave rise to the 8 T cell receptor beta chains below, sequenced in a study of cytomegalovirus exposure and HLA in healthy donors. The PCR had 60 Vbeta and 13 Jbeta primers. Clones were sequenced by immunoSEQ multiplex PCR, and TCRdb holds only the in-frame ones, with some missing. The sample lists 35,000 to 45,000 clones; around 73% were seen once. The source material was PBMCs. The receptor set was obtained from a woman aged 25-40 years in good health and CMV-seronegative.

This clone occurred a few times. The gene calls are TRBV5-1 and TRBJ2-5; TRBD2 might be the D (6 bases). The CDR3 is 15 amino acids. The ends were cut back, 5 bases at V and 4 bases at J, with 18 bases in the middle. Germline-derived CDR1 and CDR2 are SGHRS and YFSETQ. CDR3 protein: CASRIGQGGVETQYF. CDR3 nucleotides: TGCGCCAGCAGGATCGGGCAGGGAGGTGTAGAGACCCAGTACTTC.

The chain recombines TRBV5-1 with TRBJ1-6; TRBD1 agrees at 8 bases. The CDR3 consists of 16 residues. V trimming: 0 bases; J trimming: 5 bases; junction bases outside the gene matches: 4. Germline loops: CDR1 SGHRS, CDR2 YFSETQ. The CDR3 is CASSLAPQGDNSPLHF. The CDR3 DNA sequence: TGCGCCAGCAGCTTGGCCCCACAGGGGGATAATTCACCCCTCCACTTT. Based on the CDR3 plus reference TRBV5-1 and TRBJ1-6, the full variable domain is KAGVTQTPRYLIKTRGQQVTLSCSPISGHRSVSWYQQTPGQGLQFLFEYFSETQRNKGNFPGRFSGRQFSNSRSEMNVSTLELGDSALYLCASSLAPQGDNSPLHFGNGTRLTVT.

The V gene is TRBV2, the J gene TRBJ2-1; 11 bases align to TRBD2. The germline gives CDR1 SNHLY, CDR2 FYNNEI. J lost 6 bases, V lost 5 bases, and 6 bases had no gene match. This CDR3 comprises 15 residues. CDR3 nucleotides: TGTGCCAGCAGTTACACACTAGCGGGAGCCAATGAGCAGTTCTTC. It codes for CASSYTLAGANEQFF.

The chain joins TRBV25-1 to TRBJ1-5; 10 bases agree with TRBD1. Germline lookup yields CDR1 MGHDK and CDR2 SYGVNS. V was pared by 10 bases and J by 6 bases, with 9 bases of the junction left unmatched. The CDR3 covers 14 residues. CDR3 sequence reads: CATADRGESQPQHF. CDR3 bases: TGTGCCACCGCGGACAGGGGGGAATCTCAGCCCCAGCATTTT.

This chain links TRBV27 with TRBJ2-1; tentative D call: TRBD2 (6 bases). The CDR3 contains 13 residues. The germline gives CDR1 MNHEY, CDR2 SMNVEV (reference sequence). The V gene lost 1 base and the J gene lost 10 bases, with 11 bases spanning the gap. The CDR3 DNA follows: TGTGCCAGCAGTTTATTTTCCGGGAGCGAGCAGTTCTTC. It codes for CASSLFSGSEQFF.

V and J are TRBV28 and TRBJ2-7; D is possibly TRBD2 (5 bases). Germline V gene sequence: CDR1 MDHEN, CDR2 SYDVKM. The V gene lost 4 bases and the J gene lost 2 bases, with 12 bases spanning the gap. The CDR3 length is 14 residues. CDR3 amino acids: CASSSAGEAYEQYF. CDR3 DNA sequence: TGTGCCAGCAGTTCCGCCGGGGAAGCCTACGAGCAGTACTTC.

The chain links TRBV19 to TRBJ2-7, with 7 bases matching TRBD1. There are 12 residues in the CDR3. The V and J ends lost 10 bases and 3 bases, in that order; junction bases with no gene match: 6. Looked up from germline, CDR1 is LNHDA and CDR2 is SQIVND (reference sequence). The CDR3 spells CATQDRYYEQYF. CDR3 nucleotides: TGTGCCACCCAGGACAGGTACTACGAGCAGTACTTC.

In its sample, this clone was seen a few times. V gene TRBV6-5 combines with J gene TRBJ2-1, with D possibly TRBD2 on 6 matching bases. The CDR3 sequence is 11 residues long. Trimming shortened V by 5 bases and J by 8 bases, and 7 bases separated the two germline ends. Germline CDR1 MNHEY, CDR2 SVGAGI. In DNA, the CDR3 is TGTGCCAGCAGTCAGCGGGATGAGCAGTTCTTC. This sequence encodes CASSQRDEQFF.